Listed here are 9 T cell receptor beta chains from one sample, sequenced in a study of blood T cell repertoires in COVID-19. Sequencing was performed with immunoSEQ multiplex PCR; in TCRdb, only in-frame clones are kept and a portion is missing. The data show about 140,000 clones, over 80% seen once. The sample was PBMCs or T cells enriched from blood (not recorded which). The source is a man between 65 and 85 years old who had been exposed to COVID-19.

The chain employs TRBV30 and TRBJ1-5; a weak D match, TRBD1 (6 bases). The germline V and J ends were trimmed by 0 bases and 2 bases, with 11 bases remaining between them. From germline, CDR1 is GTSNPN and CDR2 SVGIG (reference sequence). The length of the CDR3 is 15 residues. The CDR3 is CAWSVGAGGNQPQHF. The CDR3 DNA reads TGTGCCTGGAGTGTAGGGGCAGGGGGCAATCAGCCCCAGCATTTT.

V is TRBV2 and J is TRBJ2-2; 9 nucleotides line up with TRBD2. The germline gives CDR1 SNHLY, CDR2 FYNNEI. There are 16 residues in the CDR3. J lost 4 bases, V lost 4 bases, and 7 bases had no gene match. This CDR3 is CASSGVGLASTGELFF. CDR3 nucleotide sequence: TGTGCCAGCAGTGGAGTAGGACTAGCGAGCACCGGGGAGCTGTTTTTT.

The CDR3 reads CASNGQGGETQYF. The DNA for the CDR3 is TGTGCCAGCAACGGACAGGGGGGAGAGACCCAGTACTTC. The chain is built from TRBV7-2 and TRBJ2-5, with 10 bases fitting TRBD1. Germline CDR1 SGHTA, CDR2 FQGNSA. The CDR3 is 13 residues long. V lost 7 bases and J lost 4; bases outside the gene matches: 3.

This clone was observed a few times. The V call is TRBV6-5, the J call TRBJ2-7; D may be TRBD1 (5 bases). This CDR3 spans 14 amino acids. The germline CDR1 and CDR2 sequences are MNHEY and SVGAGI. V lost 4 bases and J lost 3, with 13 bases in between. The CDR3 here is CASSLTERFYEQYF. The CDR3 bases are TGTGCCAGCAGTTTGACAGAAAGGTTCTACGAGCAGTACTTC.

V and J are TRBV7-3 and TRBJ2-3, with TRBD2 identical over 10 bases. Germline V gene lookup returns CDR1 SGHTA and CDR2 FQGTGA. J gave up 2 bases and V 5 bases, and 4 bases lay outside the gene matches. There are 15 residues in the CDR3. The CDR3 nucleotides read TGTGCCAGCAGCGCTAGCGGGGGCTCCACAGATACGCAGTATTTT. Amino acids: CASSASGGSTDTQYF. The full variable domain, in which reference TRBV7-3 and TRBJ2-3 provide the parts outside the CDR3, is GAGVSQTPSNKVTEKGKYVELRCDPISGHTALYWYRQSLGQGPEFLIYFQGTGAADDSGLPNDRFFAVRPEGSVSTLKIQRTERGDSAVYLCASSASGGSTDTQYFGPGTRLTVL.

The gene calls are TRBV1 and TRBJ2-7; the DNA was not compared with TRBD2, the D call given in the table. TRBV1 counts as a pseudogene. The CDR3 length is 14 residues. CDR3 sequence: CTSSPPSGAYEQYF. The CDR3 DNA reads as TGCACCAGCAGCCCCCCTAGCGGAGCTTACGAGCAGTACTTC.

The chain combines TRBV7-8 with TRBJ1-2, with no clear D. Germline V lookup: CDR1 SGHVS, CDR2 FQNEAQ. V dropped 4 bases and J dropped 4 bases, with 7 bases sitting between them. This CDR3 comprises 12 residues. Written as DNA, the CDR3 is TGTGCCAGCAGCTACCGGGGCTATGGCTACACCTTC. It encodes CASSYRGYGYTF.

This clone came up once. The gene calls are TRBV4-1 and TRBJ2-7; TRBD1 aligns across 9 bases. In germline, CDR1 is MGHRA, CDR2 YSYEKL. V gave up 3 bases and J gave up 1 base; unmatched junction bases: 4. The CDR3 sequence is 15 residues long. The CDR3 here is CASSQGQGNSYEQYF. In DNA form, the CDR3 reads TGCGCCAGCAGCCAGGGACAGGGAAATTCCTACGAGCAGTACTTC.

This clone was counted a single time. The chain uses TRBV3-1 (or the pseudogene TRBV3-2) and TRBJ2-1; D is uncertain. This CDR3 contains 9 residues. In germline, CDR1 is LGHDT, CDR2 YNNKEL (reference sequence). This CDR3 reads CASRGEQFF. The CDR3 coding sequence is TGTGCGTCCCGAGGTGAGCAGTTCTTC.